The 27 T cell receptor beta chains below all came from one sample that was sequenced in a study of blood T cell repertoires in COVID-19. The assay was immunoSEQ multiplex PCR, and TCRdb's table has in-frame clones only and misses some. The sample records roughly 85,000 clones, more than 80% being singletons. Material for sequencing was peripheral blood. Receptor source: a man over 45 with active or convalescent COVID-19.

The CDR3 bases are TGCGCCAGCAGCTCGGGAGCTACCTCCTACAATGAGCAGTTCTTC. Protein sequence: CASSSGATSYNEQFF. The gene calls are TRBV5-1 and TRBJ2-1, with D possibly TRBD2 on 6 matching bases. The germline V gene has CDR1 SGHRS and CDR2 YFSETQ. The CDR3 consists of 15 residues. V lost 3 bases and J 0 bases, leaving 10 bases between the germline ends.

CDR3 sequence (DNA): TGTGCCAGCAGTTACTCGTTCGGAGTCGGGGAGCTGTTTTTT. As protein: CASSYSFGVGELFF. The J gene is TRBJ2-2, the V gene TRBV6-5; D not certain. The CDR3 totals 14 residues. V was trimmed by 0 bases and J by 7 bases, leaving 9 bases between them. The germline V gene encodes CDR1 MNHEY and CDR2 SVGAGI.

This sequence joins TRBV30 and TRBJ2-2; possible D gene TRBD2, 5 bases. The CDR3 is made up of 16 amino acids. Per germline, CDR1 GTSNPN and CDR2 SVGIG (reference sequence). Deletions cut 4 bases from V and 5 bases from J, with 20 bases between. The CDR3: CAWNAKGAWGTGELFF. In DNA form, the CDR3 reads TGTGCCTGGAACGCCAAGGGAGCCTGGGGTACCGGGGAGCTGTTTTTT.

The chain employs TRBV27 and TRBJ2-5, with TRBD1 identical over 9 bases. The trim removed 6 bases at V and 4 bases at J, leaving 6 bases unmatched. The CDR3 extends over 14 amino acids. Germline V gene sequence: CDR1 MNHEY, CDR2 SMNVEV (reference sequence). CDR3 residues: CASRQTGGAETQYF. As DNA, the CDR3 is TGTGCCAGCAGACAGACAGGGGGAGCAGAGACCCAGTACTTC.

V and J are TRBV10-2 and TRBJ2-3, with D possibly matching TRBD1 (5 bases). V lost 5 bases and J lost 6, with 12 bases in between. CDR3 size: 13 residues. Germline CDR1 and CDR2: WSHSY and SAAADI. This CDR3 is CASSLGARDTQYF. The CDR3 coding sequence is TGCGCCAGCAGTCTTGGGGCCAGGGATACGCAGTATTTT.

This chain uses TRBV27 with TRBJ1-6; D remains ambiguous. The CDR3 extends over 14 amino acids. CDR1 and CDR2 (germline): MNHEY, SMNVEV (reference sequence). Trimming pared 6 bases from V and 1 base from J, leaving 7 bases between. The CDR3 DNA is TGTGCCAGCAGGGCTGATTCCTATAATTCACCCCTCCACTTT. Translated, it gives CASRADSYNSPLHF.

This clone was seen only once. The rearrangement joins TRBV30 to TRBJ2-5, with 7 bases identical to TRBD1. V lost 2 bases and J lost 2; bases outside the gene matches: 2. The V gene's germline CDR1 is GTSNPN and CDR2 SVGIG (reference sequence). The CDR3 runs to 13 residues. CDR3 bases: TGTGCCTGGAGTTCAGGGGGTCAAGAGACCCAGTACTTC. As protein: CAWSSGGQETQYF.

This clone was seen more than once but under ten times. The V gene is TRBV5-6, the J gene TRBJ1-2; D is unresolved. Trimming took off 4 bases at V and 3 bases at J, with 10 bases between the two ends. Germline V gene data show CDR1 as SGHDT and CDR2 as YYEEEE. This CDR3 has 13 amino acids. In DNA form, the CDR3 reads TGTGCCAGCAGCCCCGGACTGCACTATGGCTACACCTTC. Protein sequence: CASSPGLHYGYTF. Complete variable domain (other parts from reference TRBV5-6 and TRBJ1-2): DAGVTQSPTHLIKTRGQQVTLRCSPKSGHDTVSWYQQALGQGPQFIFQYYEEEERQRGNFPDRFSGHQFPNYSSELNVNALLLGDSALYLCASSPGLHYGYTFGSGTRLTVV.

The rearrangement uses TRBV2 and TRBJ1-2; possible D gene TRBD1, 5 bases. The germline V gene encodes CDR1 SNHLY and CDR2 FYNNEI. The CDR3 runs to 13 residues. Trimming removed 1 base from V and 3 bases from J, with 6 bases in between. This chain's CDR3 is CASSEGGDYGYTF. CDR3 bases: TGTGCCAGCAGTGAAGGGGGGGACTATGGCTACACCTTC.

The gene calls are TRBV20-1 and TRBJ1-5, with D unclear. The ends were cut back, 3 bases at V and 3 bases at J, with 12 bases in the middle. The length of the CDR3 is 14 residues. Looked up from germline, CDR1 is DFQATT and CDR2 is SNEGSKA (reference sequence). The CDR3 spells CSASKQFFNQPQHF. The CDR3 nucleotides are TGCAGTGCTAGTAAACAGTTCTTCAATCAGCCCCAGCATTTT.

The J gene is TRBJ2-5, the V gene TRBV30, with 9 bases matching TRBD2. The CDR3 runs to 13 residues. The junction had 5 bases not matched to a gene; V was cut back by 3 bases and J by 6 bases. Germline lookup yields CDR1 GTSNPN and CDR2 SVGIG (reference sequence). CDR3 DNA: TGTGCCTGGAGCCGCGGGAGGGCCAAGACCCAGTACTTC. It translates to CAWSRGRAKTQYF.

The chain couples TRBV2 to TRBJ2-7, with 7 bases fitting TRBD1. CDR1 SNHLY and CDR2 FYNNEI come from the germline V gene. The V gene end was trimmed by 7 bases and the J gene end by 6 bases; junction bases not matched to a gene: 12. The CDR3 totals 14 residues. In nucleotides, the CDR3 is TGTGCCAGCAATTGGGATAGGACAGGCGGCGAGCAGTACTTC. Translating gives CASNWDRTGGEQYF.

This chain links TRBV18 with TRBJ1-1; D is undetermined. Germline-derived CDR1 and CDR2 are KGHSH and LQKENI. This CDR3 has 16 amino acids. Trimming pared 4 bases from V and 0 bases from J, leaving 15 bases between. The CDR3 protein is CASSLESPGMNTEAFF. The CDR3 bases are TGTGCCAGCTCACTCGAATCCCCGGGTATGAACACTGAAGCTTTCTTT.

J is TRBJ2-7 and V is TRBV11-2; D might be TRBD2 (7 bases). The CDR3 spans 15 residues. CDR1 is SGHAT, CDR2 FQNNGV, per germline. Between the trimmed V and J ends, which lost 2 bases and 4 bases, there was a span of 15 bases. The CDR3 nucleotides read TGTGCCAGCAGCTTAAACGGGGGGCTGGGGTACGAGCAGTACTTC. Its translation is CASSLNGGLGYEQYF.

This sequence joins TRBV25-1 and TRBJ1-3; D perhaps matches TRBD1 (6 bases). The germline V gene has CDR1 MGHDK and CDR2 SYGVNS. This CDR3 region has 14 residues. Between the trimmed V and J ends, which lost 2 bases and 4 bases, there was a span of 9 bases. CDR3 protein: CASSETGRGNTIYF. The CDR3 coding sequence is TGTGCCAGCAGTGAAACAGGGAGAGGAAACACCATATATTTT.

The chain recombines TRBV4-1 with TRBJ2-3, with D possibly TRBD2 on 5 matching bases. The ends were cut back, 6 bases at V and 2 bases at J, with 9 bases in the middle. Germline V gene sequence: CDR1 MGHRA, CDR2 YSYEKL. The CDR3 is 13 amino acids. CDR3 in amino acids: CASSLDYTDTQYF. In nucleotides, the CDR3 is TGCGCCAGCAGTCTCGACTACACAGATACGCAGTATTTT.

In its sample, this clone was seen once. V usage is TRBV6-1 and J usage is TRBJ2-1; D is unresolved. The V gene's germline CDR1 is MNHNS and CDR2 SASEGT. V dropped 1 base and J dropped 7 bases, with 5 bases sitting between them. The CDR3 loop spans 12 amino acids. The CDR3 sequence is CASSEVYNEQFF. The CDR3, as DNA: TGTGCCAGCAGTGAAGTCTATAATGAGCAGTTCTTC.

The chain has TRBV6-2 or TRBV6-3 and TRBJ2-7; unclear D gene. V lost 4 bases, J lost 2 bases, and 12 bases lay in between. CDR3 length equals 14 residues. Germline V gene data show CDR1 as MNHEY and CDR2 as SVGEGT. This chain's CDR3 is CASSWRQLPYEQYF. CDR3 nucleotide sequence: TGTGCCAGCAGTTGGCGGCAGCTCCCCTACGAGCAGTACTTC.

The chain links TRBV30 to TRBJ1-4; D not resolved. This CDR3 has 15 amino acids. Trimming took 5 bases from V and 3 from J, leaving 16 bases between them. CDR1 is GTSNPN, CDR2 SVGIG, per germline (reference sequence). This chain's CDR3 is CAWEDRYEANEKLFF. The DNA of the CDR3 is TGTGCCTGGGAGGATCGGTATGAGGCTAATGAAAAACTGTTTTTT.

This clone was detected once. The V call is TRBV6-1, the J call TRBJ1-5, with a weak D call TRBD1 (6 bases). The V gene lost 3 bases and the J gene lost 5 bases, with 11 bases spanning the gap. Germline loops: CDR1 MNHNS, CDR2 SASEGT. The CDR3 is made up of 14 amino acids. CDR3 region: CASSDTKGDQPQHF. Written as DNA, the CDR3 is TGTGCCAGCAGTGATACCAAGGGGGATCAGCCCCAGCATTTT.

The rearrangement uses TRBV6-5 and TRBJ2-2, with D possibly matching TRBD2 (6 bases). CDR3 length equals 14 residues. The germline gives CDR1 MNHEY, CDR2 SVGAGI. V was cut by 8 bases and J by 9 bases, with 19 bases left in between. CDR3 region: CASGRGEADRELFF. Here the CDR3 DNA reads TGTGCCAGCGGGCGGGGTGAGGCGGACAGGGAGCTGTTTTTT.

V usage is TRBV5-5 and J usage is TRBJ1-3; 7 bases line up with TRBD1. The CDR3 consists of 16 residues. Germline assignment: CDR1 SGHKS and CDR2 YYEKEE (reference sequence). V was clipped by 4 bases and J by 4 bases; unmatched bases: 11. CDR3 in DNA: TGTGCCAGCAGCCGTACTCCGGGACAGAGCGGAAACACCATATATTTT. This translates into CASSRTPGQSGNTIYF.

The CDR3: CASSFRGYTEAFF. The DNA of the CDR3 is TGTGCCAGCAGTTTCAGAGGGTACACTGAAGCTTTCTTT. The chain has TRBV27 and TRBJ1-1; no clear D. Trimming left V 3 bases short and J 3 bases short, with 8 bases between. The CDR3 has 13 amino acids. Germline V lookup: CDR1 MNHEY, CDR2 SMNVEV (reference sequence).

This clone was seen once. V gene TRBV7-2 combines with J gene TRBJ2-3, with D maybe TRBD2 (5 bases). The germline V and J ends were trimmed by 1 base and 0 bases, with 11 bases remaining between them. The CDR3 has 16 residues. Germline CDR1 is SGHTA and CDR2 is FQGNSA. CDR3 sequence: CASSLDPSPSTDTQYF. The CDR3 DNA sequence: TGTGCCAGCAGCTTAGACCCTAGCCCCAGCACAGATACGCAGTATTTT.

This sequence joins TRBV4-3 and TRBJ1-1; the D is unclear. Germline-derived CDR1 and CDR2 are LGHNA and YSLEER. This CDR3 comprises 15 residues. V was shortened by 0 bases and J by 4 bases, with 12 bases between the two germline ends. CDR3 nucleotide sequence: TGCGCCAGCAGCCAAGAGGCGGAAGGTGGCACTGAAGCTTTCTTT. Encoded protein: CASSQEAEGGTEAFF.

The chain has TRBV19 and TRBJ1-2; maybe TRBD1 (6 bases). The CDR3 covers 14 residues. V lost 3 bases to trimming and J lost 7 bases, with 15 bases between them. Germline V CDR1 and CDR2: LNHDA, SQIVND (reference sequence). The CDR3 region has the DNA TGTGCCAGTAGTATTCGGGGGGGCGTCTTTGGCTACACCTTC. This encodes CASSIRGGVFGYTF.

CDR3 sequence: CASSLGTAESLGYTF. As DNA, the CDR3 is TGTGCCAGCAGCTTAGGGACAGCCGAAAGCCTAGGCTACACCTTC. V gene TRBV7-2 combines with J gene TRBJ1-2; D possibly corresponds to TRBD1 (6 bases). V shed 1 base and J shed 8 bases, with 17 bases lying between them. This CDR3 has 15 residues. Per the germline V gene, CDR1 is SGHTA and CDR2 is FQGNSA.